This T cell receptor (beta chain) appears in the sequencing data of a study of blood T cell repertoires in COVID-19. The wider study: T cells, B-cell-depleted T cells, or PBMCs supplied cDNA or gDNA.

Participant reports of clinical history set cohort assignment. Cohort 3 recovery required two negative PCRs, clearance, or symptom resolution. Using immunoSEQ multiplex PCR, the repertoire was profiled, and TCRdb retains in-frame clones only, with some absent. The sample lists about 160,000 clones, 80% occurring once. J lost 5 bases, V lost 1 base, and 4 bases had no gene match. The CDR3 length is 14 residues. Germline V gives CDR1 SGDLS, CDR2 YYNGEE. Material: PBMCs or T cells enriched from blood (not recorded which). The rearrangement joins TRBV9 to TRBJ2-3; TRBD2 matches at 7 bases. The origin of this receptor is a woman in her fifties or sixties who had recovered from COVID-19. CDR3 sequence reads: CASSVYGGRDTQYF. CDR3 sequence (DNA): TGTGCCAGCAGCGTATACGGGGGGAGAGATACGCAGTATTTT.